This TCR beta chain was found in a study of blood T cell repertoires in COVID-19. The wider study: COVID-19 samples, acute and convalescent, were from the United States, Italy and Spain. T cells, B-cell-depleted T cells, or PBMCs provided the cDNA or gDNA that served as material.

Followed over time, Seattle patients had been enrolled while infection was active. Under the authors' procedure: For nucleated cells, counts were estimated from reference gene primer amplification. Clones were sequenced by immunoSEQ multiplex PCR, and TCRdb holds only the in-frame ones, with some missing. V and J calls plus clone size are reproduced from that table; the DNA served to infer D and trimming. The sample yields around 270,000 clones, roughly 86% seen once. CDR3 size: 14 residues. CDR1 and CDR2 (germline): MNHEY, SVGAGI. The V gene end was trimmed by 9 bases and the J gene end by 7 bases; junction bases not matched to a gene: 8.

The rearrangement links TRBV6-5 to TRBJ1-5; the match to TRBD1 covers 11 bases. The sequence was obtained from a woman aged 55-75 years with COVID-19, enrolled during active disease. Sample: peripheral blood. The chain's CDR3 is CASTGTGGWQPQHF. The CDR3 coding sequence is TGTGCCAGTACAGGGACAGGGGGTTGGCAGCCCCAGCATTTT.